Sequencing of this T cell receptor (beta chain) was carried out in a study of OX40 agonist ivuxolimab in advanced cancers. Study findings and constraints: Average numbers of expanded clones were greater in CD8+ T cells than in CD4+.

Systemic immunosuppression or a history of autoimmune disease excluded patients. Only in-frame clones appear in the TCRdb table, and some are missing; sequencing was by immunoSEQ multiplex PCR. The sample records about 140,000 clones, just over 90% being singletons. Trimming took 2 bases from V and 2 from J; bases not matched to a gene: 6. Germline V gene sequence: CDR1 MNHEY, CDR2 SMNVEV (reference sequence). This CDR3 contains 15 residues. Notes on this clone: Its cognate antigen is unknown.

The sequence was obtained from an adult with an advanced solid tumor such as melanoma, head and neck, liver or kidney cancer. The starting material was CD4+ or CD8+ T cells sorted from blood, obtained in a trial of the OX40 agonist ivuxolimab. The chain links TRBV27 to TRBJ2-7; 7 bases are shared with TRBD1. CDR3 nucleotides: TGTGCCAGCAGTTTACATCCGGACAGGCCCTACGAGCAGTACTTC. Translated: CASSLHPDRPYEQYF.